Shown below are 8 T cell receptor beta chains from a single sample sequenced in a study of blood T cell dynamics during melanoma immunotherapy. Clones were sequenced by immunoSEQ multiplex PCR, and TCRdb holds only the in-frame ones, with some missing. The table includes more than 8,000 clones, roughly four fifths detected once. As to time point: pre-treatment baseline. The input for sequencing was blood, taken from a patient treated with checkpoint blockade. Source of these receptors: a human donor with melanoma.

This sequence joins TRBV30 and TRBJ1-1; D remains unclear. The V end lost 1 base, the J end lost 5 bases, and 8 bases lay between the germline ends. The germline V gene has CDR1 GTSNPN and CDR2 SVGIG (reference sequence). The CDR3 length is 12 residues. The CDR3 is CAWSGGGTEAFF. The CDR3 bases are TGTGCCTGGAGTGGGGGAGGGACTGAAGCTTTCTTT.

The chain couples TRBV5-1 to TRBJ2-2; 8 nucleotides line up with TRBD1. V gave up 3 bases and J gave up 4 bases; unmatched junction bases: 5. The CDR3 has 15 residues. From germline, CDR1 is SGHRS and CDR2 YFSETQ. The CDR3 here is CASSSRQGTTGELFF. CDR3 coding DNA: TGCGCCAGCAGCTCAAGACAGGGGACCACCGGGGAGCTGTTTTTT.

The chain joins TRBV5-1 to TRBJ1-4; no firm D call. Deletions cut 4 bases from V and 8 bases from J, with 18 bases between. The germline CDR1 and CDR2 sequences are SGHRS and YFSETQ. The CDR3 totals 15 residues. The CDR3 DNA reads as TGCGCCAGCAGCCGCCAATTTTCTATAGGGGAAAAACTGTTTTTT. It encodes CASSRQFSIGEKLFF.

The chain has TRBV28 and TRBJ2-1, with TRBD2 matching over 7 bases. Trimming at V came to 3 bases and at J to 1 base, leaving 3 bases not matched to a gene. This CDR3 spans 15 amino acids. Germline CDR1 and CDR2: MDHEN and SYDVKM. CDR3 sequence (DNA): TGTGCCAGCAGTTTTGGGGGGGTATCCTACAATGAGCAGTTCTTC. Amino acids: CASSFGGVSYNEQFF.

The chain couples TRBV2 to TRBJ1-3, with D unresolved. The germline CDR1 and CDR2 sequences are SNHLY and FYNNEI. This CDR3 region has 15 residues. With 7 bases removed from V and 0 bases from J, the gap between germline ends came to 13 bases. CDR3 sequence (DNA): TGTGCCAGCACGGTGGGAGGGTTCTCTGGAAACACCATATATTTT. Residues: CASTVGGFSGNTIYF.

This clone was observed a few times. This chain connects TRBV27 to TRBJ1-5; D is ambiguous. The germline gives CDR1 MNHEY, CDR2 SMNVEV (reference sequence). The CDR3 is made up of 14 amino acids. The V and J ends lost 0 bases and 7 bases respectively, with 10 bases between them. This CDR3 is CASSLSGNEQPQHF. The CDR3 nucleotides read TGTGCCAGCAGTTTATCAGGGAATGAGCAGCCCCAGCATTTT.

J is TRBJ2-7 and V is TRBV5-6, with TRBD2 as a possible D gene (5 bases). This CDR3 contains 15 residues. With 1 base removed from V and 2 bases from J, the gap between germline ends came to 13 bases. Per the germline V gene, CDR1 is SGHDT and CDR2 is YYEEEE. CDR3 in amino acids: CASSLRRLAAYEQYF. The CDR3 DNA reads as TGTGCCAGCAGCTTGCGACGGCTAGCAGCCTACGAGCAGTACTTC.

This chain uses TRBV7-6 with TRBJ2-4; 9 positions match TRBD1. This CDR3 has 16 residues. V was clipped by 4 bases and J by 6 bases; unmatched bases: 10. Per germline, CDR1 SGHVS and CDR2 FNYEAQ. CDR3 protein: CASSSNRGLEGNIQYF. In nucleotides, the CDR3 is TGTGCCAGCAGCTCAAACAGGGGGCTGGAGGGAAACATTCAGTACTTC.